A single sample gave rise to the 2 T cell receptor beta chains below, sequenced in a study of OX40 agonist ivuxolimab in advanced cancers. Generated by immunoSEQ multiplex PCR, the TCRdb table keeps only in-frame clones and is missing some. The repertoire holds about 21,000 clones, with more than 75% as singletons. The starting material was CD4+ or CD8+ T cells sorted from blood, obtained in a trial of the OX40 agonist ivuxolimab. These TCRs come from an adult with an advanced solid tumor such as melanoma, head and neck, liver or kidney cancer.

This clone was counted between two and nine times. The chain joins TRBV6-5 to TRBJ1-6, with 7 positions matching TRBD1. After removal of 0 bases from V and 6 bases from J, the junction contained 5 bases not matched to a gene. Per the germline V gene, CDR1 is MNHEY and CDR2 is SVGAGI. There are 16 residues in the CDR3. CDR3 bases: TGTGCCAGCAGTTACTCACGACAGGGAGGTAATTCACCCCTCCACTTT. This translates into CASSYSRQGGNSPLHF.

This clone was seen only a few times. This chain links TRBV28 with TRBJ1-3; D not resolved. CDR1 and CDR2 from the germline V gene are MDHEN and SYDVKM. Trimming removed 3 bases at V and 0 bases at J, with 6 bases between. The length of the CDR3 is 14 residues. The CDR3 region is CASSFSYSGNTIYF. CDR3 in DNA: TGTGCCAGCAGTTTTTCCTACTCTGGAAACACCATATATTTT.